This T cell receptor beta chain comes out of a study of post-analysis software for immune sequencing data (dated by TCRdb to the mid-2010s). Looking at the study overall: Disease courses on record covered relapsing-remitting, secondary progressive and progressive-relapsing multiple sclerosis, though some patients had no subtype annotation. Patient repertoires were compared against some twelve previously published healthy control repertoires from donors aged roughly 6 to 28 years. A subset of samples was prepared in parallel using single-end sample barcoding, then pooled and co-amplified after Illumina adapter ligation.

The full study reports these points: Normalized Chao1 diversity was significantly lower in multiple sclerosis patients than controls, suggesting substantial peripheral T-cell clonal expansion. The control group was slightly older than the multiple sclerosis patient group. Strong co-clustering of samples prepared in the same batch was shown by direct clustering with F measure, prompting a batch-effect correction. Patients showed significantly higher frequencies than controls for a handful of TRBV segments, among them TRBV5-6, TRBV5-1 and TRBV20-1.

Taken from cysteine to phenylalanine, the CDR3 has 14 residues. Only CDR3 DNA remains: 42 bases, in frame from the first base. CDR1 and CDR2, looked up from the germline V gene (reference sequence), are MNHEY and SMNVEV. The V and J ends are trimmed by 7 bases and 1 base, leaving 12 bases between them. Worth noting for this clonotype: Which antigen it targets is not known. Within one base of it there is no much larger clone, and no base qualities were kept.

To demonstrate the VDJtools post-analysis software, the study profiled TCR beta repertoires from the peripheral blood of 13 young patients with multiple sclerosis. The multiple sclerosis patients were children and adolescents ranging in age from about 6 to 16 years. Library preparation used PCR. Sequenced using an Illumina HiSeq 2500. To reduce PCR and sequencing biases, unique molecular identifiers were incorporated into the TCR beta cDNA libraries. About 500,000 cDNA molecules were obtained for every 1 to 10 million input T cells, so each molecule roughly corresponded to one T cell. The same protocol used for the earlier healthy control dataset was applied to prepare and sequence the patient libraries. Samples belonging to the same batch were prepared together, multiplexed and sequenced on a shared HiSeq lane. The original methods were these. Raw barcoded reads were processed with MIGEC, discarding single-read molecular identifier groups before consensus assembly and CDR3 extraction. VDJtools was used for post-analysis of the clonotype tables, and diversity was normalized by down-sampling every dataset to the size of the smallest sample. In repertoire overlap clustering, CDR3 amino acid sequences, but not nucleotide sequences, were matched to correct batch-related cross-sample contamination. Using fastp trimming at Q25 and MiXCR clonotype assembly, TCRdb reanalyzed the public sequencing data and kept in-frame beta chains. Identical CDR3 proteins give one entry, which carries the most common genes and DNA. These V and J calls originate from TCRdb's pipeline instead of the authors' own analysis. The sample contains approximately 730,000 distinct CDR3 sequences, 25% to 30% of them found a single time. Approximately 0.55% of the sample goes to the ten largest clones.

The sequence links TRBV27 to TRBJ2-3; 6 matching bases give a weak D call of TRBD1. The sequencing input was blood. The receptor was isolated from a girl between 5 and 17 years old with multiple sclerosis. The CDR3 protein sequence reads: CASTNRAGTDTQYF. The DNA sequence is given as TGTGCCAGCACCAACAGGGCTGGCACAGATACGCAGTATTTT.